These 32 T cell receptor beta chains originate from one sample sequenced in a study of blood T cell repertoires in COVID-19. Sequencing was performed with immunoSEQ multiplex PCR; in TCRdb, only in-frame clones are kept and a portion is missing. The sample shows around 300,000 clones, 75% to 90% of them seen only once. Sequencing used peripheral blood. These receptor sequences come from a woman aged 45-65 years with COVID-19, enrolled during active disease.

The chain carries TRBV30 and TRBJ2-3; D is possibly TRBD2 (6 bases). V lost 0 bases and J 6 bases, leaving 13 bases between the germline ends. The CDR3 spans 14 residues. Germline V lookup: CDR1 GTSNPN, CDR2 SVGIG (reference sequence). The CDR3, as DNA: TGTGCCTGGAGTGTACTGACTAGTTTTGATACGCAGTATTTT. This translates into CAWSVLTSFDTQYF.

V gene TRBV4-1 combines with J gene TRBJ1-4; no definite D call. This CDR3 is built from 15 residues. Trimming stripped 0 bases from V and 4 bases from J, with 9 bases between. Germline CDR1 is MGHRA and CDR2 is YSYEKL. CDR3 amino acids: CASSQDQRFNEKLFF. The CDR3 DNA sequence: TGCGCCAGCAGCCAAGATCAACGGTTTAATGAAAAACTGTTTTTT.

CDR3 loop: CASSGTGLTRAGELFF. The DNA for the CDR3 is TGCGCCAGCAGCGGGACAGGGCTAACGAGGGCCGGGGAGCTGTTTTTT. V gene TRBV5-1 combines with J gene TRBJ2-2; 9 nucleotides align to TRBD1. Looked up from germline, CDR1 is SGHRS and CDR2 is YFSETQ. V was pared by 4 bases and J by 6 bases, with 10 bases of the junction left unmatched. The CDR3 length is 16 residues. Supplemented by reference TRBV5-1 and TRBJ2-2, the full variable domain reads KAGVTQTPRYLIKTRGQQVTLSCSPISGHRSVSWYQQTPGQGLQFLFEYFSETQRNKGNFPGRFSGRQFSNSRSEMNVSTLELGDSALYLCASSGTGLTRAGELFFGEGSRLTVL.

The rearrangement joins TRBV7-9 to TRBJ2-7, with 7 bases identical to TRBD2. The CDR3 covers 14 residues. CDR1 is SEHNR, CDR2 FQNEAQ, per germline (reference sequence). With V trimmed by 3 bases and J by 1 base, 3 bases remained unmatched. The CDR3 DNA reads TGTGCCAGCAGCTTTCCGGGACTATCCTACGAGCAGTACTTC. Translated, it gives CASSFPGLSYEQYF.

This chain uses TRBV19 with TRBJ2-3; perhaps TRBD1 as D (5 bases). V gave up 6 bases and J gave up 2 bases, with 27 bases separating them. The CDR3 covers 19 residues. Germline V gene lookup returns CDR1 LNHDA and CDR2 SQIVND (reference sequence). CDR3 sequence (DNA): TGTGCCAGTAGCTATCAAATCAATCAGGCCAGGGCAATCACAGATACGCAGTATTTT. Translated: CASSYQINQARAITDTQYF.

The V and J genes are TRBV27 and TRBJ1-5; 8 bases line up with TRBD1. The junction had 10 bases not matched to a gene; V was cut back by 4 bases and J by 5 bases. The V gene's germline CDR1 is MNHEY and CDR2 SMNVEV (reference sequence). The CDR3 is 16 amino acids. The CDR3 sequence is CASSSIRTGGYQPQHF. The DNA of the CDR3 is TGTGCCAGCAGTTCGATTAGAACAGGGGGGTATCAGCCCCAGCATTTT.

The rearrangement joins TRBV24-1 to TRBJ2-6, with unresolved D. CDR3 length: 15 residues. The V end lost 5 bases, the J end lost 0 bases, and 7 bases lay between the germline ends. Germline V CDR1 and CDR2: KGHDR, SFDVKD. The chain's CDR3 is CATSAPGSGANVLTF. The CDR3 coding sequence is TGTGCCACCAGTGCCCCCGGCTCTGGGGCCAACGTCCTGACTTTC.

The chain recombines TRBV18 with TRBJ2-5, with D possibly matching TRBD1 (5 bases). V lost 1 base and J lost 1, with 10 bases in between. Germline CDR1 and CDR2: KGHSH and LQKENI. The CDR3 is 15 amino acids. CDR3: CASSPQQGTQETQYF. The CDR3 coding sequence is TGTGCCAGCTCACCACAGCAGGGCACCCAAGAGACCCAGTACTTC.

The table lists this clone with a few counts. CDR3 protein: CASSEQGQINLHF. As DNA, the CDR3 is TGTGCCAGCAGTGAACAGGGTCAAATTAACCTCCACTTT. The chain combines TRBV12-3 or TRBV12-4 with TRBJ1-6; D is possibly TRBD1 (6 bases). Deletions cut 5 bases from V and 15 bases from J, with 17 bases between. The CDR3 runs 13 residues.

This chain uses TRBV30 with TRBJ1-5; D might be TRBD1 (6 bases). Germline CDR1 is GTSNPN and CDR2 is SVGIG (reference sequence). This CDR3 contains 14 residues. V lost 2 bases to trimming and J lost 9 bases, with 17 bases between them. The DNA of the CDR3 is TGTGCCTGGAGTTCTGGACAGCGGAGTCCGCCCCAGCATTTT. It encodes CAWSSGQRSPPQHF.

Comment on this clone: Within the sample, other DNA sequences also encode this same CDR3. The V gene is TRBV7-2, the J gene TRBJ2-3; D gene ambiguous. Trimming took 5 bases from V and 2 from J, leaving 5 bases between them. Per germline, CDR1 SGHTA and CDR2 FQGNSA. The CDR3 totals 12 residues. This CDR3 reads CASSPYTDTQYF. DNA of the CDR3: TGTGCCAGCAGCCCTTACACAGATACGCAGTATTTT.

This chain connects TRBV11-2 to TRBJ2-3; 7 nucleotides align to TRBD1. CDR3 length equals 16 residues. The V gene end was trimmed by 5 bases and the J gene end by 9 bases; junction bases not matched to a gene: 17. Germline CDR1 reads SGHAT; CDR2 reads FQNNGV. CDR3 sequence: CASSLSQGSVSRTQYF. The CDR3 nucleotides are TGTGCCAGCAGCCTTTCACAGGGGTCGGTCTCTCGGACGCAGTATTTT.

The chain couples TRBV5-1 to TRBJ1-3, with TRBD1 matching 9 bases. V shed 2 bases and J 6 bases; nucleotides not matched to a gene: 3. CDR1 is SGHRS and CDR2 is YFSETQ in the germline V gene. This CDR3 is 14 amino acids long. This CDR3 reads CASSFQQGANTIYF. The DNA of the CDR3 is TGCGCCAGCAGCTTCCAACAGGGGGCAAACACCATATATTTT.

The chain has TRBV28 and TRBJ2-7; TRBD2 agrees at 12 bases. The germline gives CDR1 MDHEN, CDR2 SYDVKM. J gave up 3 bases and V 7 bases, and 7 bases lay outside the gene matches. The CDR3 is 15 residues long. The CDR3 nucleotides are TGTGCCAGCATACCTACTAGCGGGGGGTTCTACGAGCAGTACTTC. Its protein product is CASIPTSGGFYEQYF.

The chain carries TRBV2 and TRBJ2-3; 10 bases agree with TRBD2. The trim removed 7 bases at V and 5 bases at J, leaving 9 bases unmatched. Looked up from germline, CDR1 is SNHLY and CDR2 is FYNNEI. This CDR3 has 15 residues. CDR3 in amino acids: CASNLLAGRQDTQYF. DNA for the CDR3: TGTGCCAGCAACCTACTAGCGGGAAGGCAAGATACGCAGTATTTT.

V and J are TRBV2 and TRBJ1-2, with 7 bases aligning to TRBD1. Germline CDR1 reads SNHLY; CDR2 reads FYNNEI. CDR3 length equals 12 residues. The junction had 4 bases not matched to a gene; V was cut back by 7 bases and J by 5 bases. The CDR3 here is CASTGTEYGYTF. Here the CDR3 DNA reads TGTGCCAGCACCGGGACAGAGTATGGCTACACCTTC.

This chain connects TRBV19 to TRBJ2-1; perhaps TRBD1 as D (10 bases). Germline CDR1 and CDR2: LNHDA and SQIVND (reference sequence). V dropped 5 bases and J dropped 9 bases, with 20 bases sitting between them. The CDR3 totals 15 residues. CDR3 in amino acids: CASSRTGGLAGEQFF. The CDR3, as DNA: TGTGCCAGTAGTCGGACAGGGGGACTAGCCGGTGAGCAGTTCTTC.

This chain joins TRBV27 and TRBJ2-1, with TRBD1 as a possible D gene (6 bases). This CDR3 region has 14 residues. Trimming left V 5 bases short and J 3 bases short, with 11 bases between. Germline values: CDR1 MNHEY, CDR2 SMNVEV (reference sequence). CDR3 DNA sequence: TGTGCCAGCAGTATCAGGGGATACTACAATGAGCAGTTCTTC. Its translation is CASSIRGYYNEQFF.

V is TRBV4-1 and J is TRBJ1-2; 9 bases align to TRBD1. This CDR3 is built from 17 residues. V lost 4 bases, J lost 0 bases, and 9 bases stayed unmatched. Germline values: CDR1 MGHRA, CDR2 YSYEKL. The CDR3 reads CASSLGQGRQANYGYTF. CDR3 in DNA: TGCGCCAGCAGCCTAGGACAGGGGAGGCAAGCTAACTATGGCTACACCTTC.

This chain joins TRBV3-1 (or the pseudogene TRBV3-2) and TRBJ1-1; D unclear. The V gene lost 4 bases and the J gene lost 6 bases, with 9 bases spanning the gap. The CDR3 has 12 amino acids. Germline CDR1 reads LGHDT; CDR2 reads YNNKEL (reference sequence). The chain's CDR3 is CASSPLRSEAFF. The CDR3 DNA is TGTGCCAGCAGCCCCCTCAGATCTGAAGCTTTCTTT.

V gene TRBV2 combines with J gene TRBJ2-7; 14 nucleotides match TRBD2. The CDR3 covers 16 residues. V lost 5 bases and J lost 5; bases outside the gene matches: 8. Germline values: CDR1 SNHLY, CDR2 FYNNEI. CDR3 sequence reads: CASSIGTSGRRHEQYF. CDR3 bases: TGTGCCAGCAGTATAGGGACTAGCGGGAGAAGACACGAGCAGTACTTC. Based on the CDR3 plus reference TRBV2 and TRBJ2-7, the full variable domain is EPEVTQTPSHQVTQMGQEVILRCVPISNHLYFYWYRQILGQKVEFLVSFYNNEISEKSEIFDDQFSVERPDGSNFTLKIRSTKLEDSAMYFCASSIGTSGRRHEQYFGPGTRLTVT.

The V gene is TRBV18, the J gene TRBJ2-7; 7 bases match TRBD2. CDR3 length equals 15 residues. J gave up 2 bases and V 3 bases, and 7 bases lay outside the gene matches. In germline, CDR1 is KGHSH, CDR2 LQKENI. CDR3 nucleotides: TGTGCCAGCTCACCGGGGGGGGGTGCTCCCTACGAGCAGTACTTC. Amino acid sequence: CASSPGGGAPYEQYF.

J is TRBJ1-5 and V is TRBV19; 10 bases are shared with TRBD1. Losses at the gene ends were 5 bases for V and 3 bases for J; bases not matched to a gene: 7. Germline CDR1 LNHDA, CDR2 SQIVND (reference sequence). CDR3 length: 16 residues. The CDR3 DNA reads TGTGCCAGTAGTGACAGGGGGCTGGGGTTCAATCAGCCCCAGCATTTT. It codes for CASSDRGLGFNQPQHF.

In this sample, this clone turned up a few times. The chain joins TRBV7-8 to TRBJ1-4; D ambiguous. The V end lost 3 bases, the J end lost 8 bases, and 19 bases lay between the germline ends. This CDR3 has 16 residues. Germline CDR1 SGHVS, CDR2 FQNEAQ. The CDR3 sequence: CASSFFAGGHEEKLFF. The DNA for the CDR3 is TGTGCCAGCAGCTTCTTCGCGGGAGGGCACGAGGAAAAACTGTTTTTT.

The V gene is TRBV3-1 (or the pseudogene TRBV3-2), the J gene TRBJ1-5, with 7 bases that match TRBD1. With 10 bases clipped from V and 0 bases from J, the junction kept 12 bases outside the gene matches. The germline V gene has CDR1 LGHDT and CDR2 YNNKEL (reference sequence). CDR3 length: 16 amino acids. In nucleotides, the CDR3 is TGTGCCACCCCCCGGACAGGCGCTATTAGCAATCAGCCCCAGCATTTT. Translating gives CATPRTGAISNQPQHF.

The chain links TRBV5-1 to TRBJ2-1; TRBD2 matches 7 bases. The CDR3 covers 16 residues. Unmatched junction bases numbered 3, after V lost 0 bases and J lost 0 bases. The germline gives CDR1 SGHRS, CDR2 YFSETQ. For the CDR3, the DNA is TGCGCCAGCAGCTTGGGCCTAGCGGTCTCCTACAATGAGCAGTTCTTC. It codes for CASSLGLAVSYNEQFF.

The chain links TRBV5-1 to TRBJ2-1; 12 bases are shared with TRBD2. Germline V CDR1 and CDR2: SGHRS, YFSETQ. The V and J ends lost 4 bases and 8 bases, in that order; junction bases with no gene match: 7. The CDR3 extends over 15 amino acids. The CDR3 here is CASSVLAGGEDEQFF. The DNA of the CDR3 is TGCGCCAGCAGCGTACTAGCGGGAGGAGAAGATGAGCAGTTCTTC.

This sequence joins TRBV15 and TRBJ1-1; a weak D match, TRBD1 (5 bases). Germline assignment: CDR1 LNHNV and CDR2 YYDKDF (reference sequence). CDR3 length: 14 amino acids. Trimming stripped 0 bases from V and 11 bases from J, with 16 bases between. This chain's CDR3 is CATSRDQGGGLAFF. In DNA form, the CDR3 reads TGTGCCACCAGCAGAGATCAAGGTGGGGGGTTGGCTTTCTTT.

This clone came up once. This rearrangement joins TRBV10-3 to TRBJ1-1; 7 bases agree with TRBD1. The germline CDR1 and CDR2 sequences are ENHRY and SYGVKD. This CDR3 comprises 16 residues. V was pared by 6 bases and J by 2 bases, with 12 bases of the junction left unmatched. The CDR3 DNA sequence: TGTGCCATCAGCCCTGCTTCTGGGACAGCTAACACTGAAGCTTTCTTT. Its protein is CAISPASGTANTEAFF.

CDR3 loop: CASSFRGNTIYF. The CDR3, as DNA: TGTGCCAGCAGTTTCAGGGGAAACACCATATATTTT. The chain recombines TRBV12-3 or TRBV12-4 with TRBJ1-3; D unclear. V was trimmed by 3 bases and J by 4 bases, leaving 4 bases between them. The CDR3 runs 12 residues.

The rearrangement joins TRBV14 to TRBJ2-2, with D possibly being TRBD1 (6 bases). This CDR3 region has 17 residues. Trimming took off 2 bases at V and 5 bases at J, with 18 bases between the two ends. CDR1 is SGHDN, CDR2 FVKESK, per germline. The DNA for the CDR3 is TGTGCCAGCAGCCAAACCCACGGAACAGGGTGGACCGGGGAGCTGTTTTTT. Translating it yields CASSQTHGTGWTGELFF.

V and J are TRBV6-5 and TRBJ2-2; the D gene is possibly TRBD2 (5 bases). Trimming took 6 bases from V and 4 from J, leaving 15 bases between them. This CDR3 has 15 amino acids. The germline gives CDR1 MNHEY, CDR2 SVGAGI. The CDR3 loop reads CASRKLDISTGELFF. CDR3 DNA: TGTGCCAGCAGAAAACTAGATATTTCCACCGGGGAGCTGTTTTTT.